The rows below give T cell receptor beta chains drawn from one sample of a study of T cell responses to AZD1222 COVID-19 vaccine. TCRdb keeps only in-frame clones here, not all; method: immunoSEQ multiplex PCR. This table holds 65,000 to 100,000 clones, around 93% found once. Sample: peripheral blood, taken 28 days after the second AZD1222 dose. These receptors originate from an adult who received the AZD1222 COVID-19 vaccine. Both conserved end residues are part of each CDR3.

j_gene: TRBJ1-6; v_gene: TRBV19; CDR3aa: CASSTRGTESPLHF
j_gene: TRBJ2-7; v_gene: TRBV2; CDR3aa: CASSTLAVSPEQYF
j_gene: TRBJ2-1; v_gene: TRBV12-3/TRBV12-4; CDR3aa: CASSFANEQFF
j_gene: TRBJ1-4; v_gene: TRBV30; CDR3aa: CASSRAQREKLFF
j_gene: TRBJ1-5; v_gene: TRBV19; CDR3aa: CASTGQGLQPQHF
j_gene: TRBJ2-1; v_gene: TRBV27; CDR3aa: CASSPLMGEQFF
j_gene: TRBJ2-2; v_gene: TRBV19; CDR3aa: CASSSPTGSGSKTGELFF
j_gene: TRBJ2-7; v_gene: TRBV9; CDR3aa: CASSAGTSGTYEQYF
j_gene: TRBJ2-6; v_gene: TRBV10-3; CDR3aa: CATPSRGRTGANVLTF
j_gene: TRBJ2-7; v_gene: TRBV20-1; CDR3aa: CSASQGWEQYF
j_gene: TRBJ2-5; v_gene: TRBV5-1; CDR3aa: CASSWVAGGETQYF
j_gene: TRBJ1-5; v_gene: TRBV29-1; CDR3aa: CSVRQGAGNQPQHF
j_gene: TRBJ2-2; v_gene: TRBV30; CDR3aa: CAWSRGNSNTGELFF
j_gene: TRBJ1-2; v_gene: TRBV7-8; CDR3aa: CASSLAGARYGYTF
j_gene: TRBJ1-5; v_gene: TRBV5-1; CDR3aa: CASSSGTGAEPQHF
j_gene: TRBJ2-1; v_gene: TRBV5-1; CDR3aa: CASETGGMNEQFF
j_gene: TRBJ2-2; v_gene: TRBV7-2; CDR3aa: CASSLGSGGPRELFF
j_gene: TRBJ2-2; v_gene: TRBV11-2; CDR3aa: CASSLGYRVRNTGELFF
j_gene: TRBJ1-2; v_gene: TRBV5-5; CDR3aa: CASSSGTGGVGYTF
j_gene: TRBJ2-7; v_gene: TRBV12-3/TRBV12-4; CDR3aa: CASSLGQGYEQYF
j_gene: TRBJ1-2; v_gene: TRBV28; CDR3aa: CASSPPVGQAPYGYTF
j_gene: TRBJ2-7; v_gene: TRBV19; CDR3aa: CASTPRRGQGIYEQYF
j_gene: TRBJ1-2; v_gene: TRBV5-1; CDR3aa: CASSAGSPNYGYTF
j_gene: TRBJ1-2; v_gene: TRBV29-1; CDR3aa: CSVNRGSANYGYTF
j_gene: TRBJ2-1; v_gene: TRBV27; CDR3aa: CASSAYNEQFF
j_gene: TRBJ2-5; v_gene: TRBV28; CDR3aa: CASRRGQDSQETQYF
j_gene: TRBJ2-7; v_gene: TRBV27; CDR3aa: CASSTPSTYEQYF
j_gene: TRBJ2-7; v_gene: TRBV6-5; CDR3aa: CASSPGTGSSYEQYF
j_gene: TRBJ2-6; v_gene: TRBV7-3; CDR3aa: CASSLGSGANVLTF
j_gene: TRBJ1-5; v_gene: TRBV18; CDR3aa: CASSPPGPGQGNQPQHF
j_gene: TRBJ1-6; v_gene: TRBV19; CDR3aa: CASSIPGQRNSPLHF
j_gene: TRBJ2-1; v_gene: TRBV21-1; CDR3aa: CASCRGGERSHNEQFF
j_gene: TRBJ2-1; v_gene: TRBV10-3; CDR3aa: CAISGGQGMDEQFF
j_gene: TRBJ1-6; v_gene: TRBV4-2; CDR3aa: CASSQELEAGYGVHF
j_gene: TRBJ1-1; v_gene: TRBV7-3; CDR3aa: CASSLMGDTEAFF
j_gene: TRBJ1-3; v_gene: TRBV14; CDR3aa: CASSRRTVNSGNTIYF
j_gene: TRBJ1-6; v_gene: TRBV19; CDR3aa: CASSLVRDPNSPLHF
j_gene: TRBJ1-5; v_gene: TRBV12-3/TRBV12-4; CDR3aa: CASSFNNQPQHF
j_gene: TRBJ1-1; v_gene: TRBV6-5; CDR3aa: CASSSPSGGLAEAFF
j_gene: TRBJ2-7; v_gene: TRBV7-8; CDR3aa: CASRANRGSYEQYF
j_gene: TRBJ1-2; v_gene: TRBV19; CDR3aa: CASSPGGYGYTF
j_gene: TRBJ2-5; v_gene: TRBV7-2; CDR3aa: CASSLMPADGTQYF
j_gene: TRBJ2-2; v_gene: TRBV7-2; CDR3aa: CASSPTSGRGGELFF
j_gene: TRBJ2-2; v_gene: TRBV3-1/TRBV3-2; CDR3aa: CANEGGTITGELFF
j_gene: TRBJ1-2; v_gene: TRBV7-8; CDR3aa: CASSLMLGVRYGYTF
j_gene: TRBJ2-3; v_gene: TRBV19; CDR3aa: CASSLGQAFGWDTQYF
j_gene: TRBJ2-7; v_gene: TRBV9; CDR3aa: CASSVDPDSYEQYF
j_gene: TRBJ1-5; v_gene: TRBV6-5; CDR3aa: CASSYSIGPGQPQHF
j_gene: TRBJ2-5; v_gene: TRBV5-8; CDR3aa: CASSLNYGETQYF
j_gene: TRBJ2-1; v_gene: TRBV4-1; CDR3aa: CASSPDPVSAGVGNEQFF
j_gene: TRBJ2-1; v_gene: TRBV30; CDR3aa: CAWSSGTSGRAPFF
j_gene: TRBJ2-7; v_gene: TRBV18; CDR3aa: CASSPRVLAAYYEQYF
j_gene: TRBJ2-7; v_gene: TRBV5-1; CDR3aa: CASSSYSAVASVSYEQYF
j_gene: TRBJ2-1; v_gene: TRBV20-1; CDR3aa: CSASDREKGVTNEQFF
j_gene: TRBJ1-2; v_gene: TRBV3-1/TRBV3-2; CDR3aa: CASSQDWRQGGGGYTF